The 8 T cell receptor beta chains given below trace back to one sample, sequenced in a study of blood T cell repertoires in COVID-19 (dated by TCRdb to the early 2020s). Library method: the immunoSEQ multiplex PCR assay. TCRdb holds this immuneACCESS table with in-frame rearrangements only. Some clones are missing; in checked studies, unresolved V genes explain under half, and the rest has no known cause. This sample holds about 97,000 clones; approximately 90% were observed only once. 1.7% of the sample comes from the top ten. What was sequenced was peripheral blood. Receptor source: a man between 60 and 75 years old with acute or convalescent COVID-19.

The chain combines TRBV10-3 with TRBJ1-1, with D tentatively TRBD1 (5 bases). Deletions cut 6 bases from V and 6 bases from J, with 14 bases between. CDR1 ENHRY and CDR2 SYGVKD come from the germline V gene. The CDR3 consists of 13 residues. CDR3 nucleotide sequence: TGTGCCATCAGCCCAGGGTTGAATGCTGAAGCTTTCTTT. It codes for CAISPGLNAEAFF.

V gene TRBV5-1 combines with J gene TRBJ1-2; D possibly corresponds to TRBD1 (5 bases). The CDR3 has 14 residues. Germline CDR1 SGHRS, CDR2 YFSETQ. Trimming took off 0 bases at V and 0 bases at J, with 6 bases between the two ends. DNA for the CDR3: TGCGCCAGCAGCTTGGACAGGCCTAACTATGGCTACACCTTC. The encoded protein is CASSLDRPNYGYTF.

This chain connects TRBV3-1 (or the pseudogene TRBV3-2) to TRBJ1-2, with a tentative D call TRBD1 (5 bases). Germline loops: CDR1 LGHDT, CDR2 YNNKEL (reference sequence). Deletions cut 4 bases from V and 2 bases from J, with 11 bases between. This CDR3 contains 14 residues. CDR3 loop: CASSRDGGNYGYTF. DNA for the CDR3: TGTGCCAGCAGCCGAGATGGGGGGAACTATGGCTACACCTTC.

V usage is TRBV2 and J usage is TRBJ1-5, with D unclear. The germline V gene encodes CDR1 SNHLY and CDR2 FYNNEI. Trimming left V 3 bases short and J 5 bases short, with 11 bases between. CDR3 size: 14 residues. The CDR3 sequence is CASSDVAGYQPQHF. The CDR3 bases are TGTGCCAGCAGTGACGTGGCGGGTTATCAGCCCCAGCATTTT.

For the CDR3, the DNA is TGTGCCAGCAGTTCTCAATCGGGACTTGGCTACACCTTC. The encoded protein is CASSSQSGLGYTF. The chain uses TRBV2 and TRBJ1-2; D is possibly TRBD1 (5 bases). The CDR3 has 13 amino acids. Germline loops: CDR1 SNHLY, CDR2 FYNNEI. V shed 5 bases and J shed 7 bases, with 14 bases lying between them.

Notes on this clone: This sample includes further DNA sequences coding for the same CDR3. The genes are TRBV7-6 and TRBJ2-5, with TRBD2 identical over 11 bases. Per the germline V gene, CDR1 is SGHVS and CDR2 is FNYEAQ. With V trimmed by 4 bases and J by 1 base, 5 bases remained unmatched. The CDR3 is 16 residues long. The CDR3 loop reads CASSSGLAGRQETQYF. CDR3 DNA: TGTGCCAGCAGCTCTGGACTAGCGGGCCGCCAAGAGACCCAGTACTTC.

CDR3 loop: CASSFRGLSNQPQHF. The CDR3, as DNA: TGTGCCAGCAGCTTCAGGGGGCTAAGCAATCAGCCCCAGCATTTT. The V and J genes are TRBV5-6 and TRBJ1-5; 8 positions agree with TRBD1. This CDR3 is 15 amino acids long. V was pared by 2 bases and J by 1 base, with 2 bases of the junction left unmatched. Germline V gives CDR1 SGHDT, CDR2 YYEEEE. The full variable domain, in which reference TRBV5-6 and TRBJ1-5 provide the parts outside the CDR3, is DAGVTQSPTHLIKTRGQQVTLRCSPKSGHDTVSWYQQALGQGPQFIFQYYEEEERQRGNFPDRFSGHQFPNYSSELNVNALLLGDSALYLCASSFRGLSNQPQHFGDGTRLSIL.

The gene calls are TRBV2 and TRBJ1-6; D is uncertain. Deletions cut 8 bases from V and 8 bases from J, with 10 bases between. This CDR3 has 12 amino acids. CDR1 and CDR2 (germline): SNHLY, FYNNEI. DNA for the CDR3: TGTGCCAGCCGGTTACTTTATTCACCCCTCCACTTT. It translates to CASRLLYSPLHF.